This entry features one T cell receptor beta chain sequence. Its antigen is as yet unknown. These data originate in a study of blood T cells in healthy people across ages. Overall study context: Researchers report that template switching captured about one barcoded beta molecule per two T cells. Broader study findings: Older age coincided with a roughly linear decline in TCR beta diversity per million T cells.

Combining a sample-barcoded 5' primer with a J-beta primer mix, a second PCR ran for roughly 6 to 12 cycles. A template-switch adaptor with 12 random nucleotides tagged each cDNA molecule. MiXCR was run by TCRdb on the 5' RACE reads, yielding one entry per CDR3 protein. The sample has about 730,000 distinct CDR3 sequences, 43% seen once. CDR1 is MNHNY, CDR2 SVGAGI, per germline (reference sequence). The CDR3 is made up of 15 amino acids. Trimming took off 0 bases at V and 1 base at J, with 9 bases between the two ends. Researchers collected approximately 9.9 milliliters of peripheral blood from every single donor.

The sequence was collected from a woman aged 55-70 years in good health. What was sequenced was blood. The rearrangement links TRBV6-6 to TRBJ2-5; D is undetermined. CDR3 sequence reads: CASSYSPRIQETQYF. CDR3 in DNA: TGTGCCAGCAGTTACTCCCCGCGGATCCAAGAGACCCAGTACTTC.